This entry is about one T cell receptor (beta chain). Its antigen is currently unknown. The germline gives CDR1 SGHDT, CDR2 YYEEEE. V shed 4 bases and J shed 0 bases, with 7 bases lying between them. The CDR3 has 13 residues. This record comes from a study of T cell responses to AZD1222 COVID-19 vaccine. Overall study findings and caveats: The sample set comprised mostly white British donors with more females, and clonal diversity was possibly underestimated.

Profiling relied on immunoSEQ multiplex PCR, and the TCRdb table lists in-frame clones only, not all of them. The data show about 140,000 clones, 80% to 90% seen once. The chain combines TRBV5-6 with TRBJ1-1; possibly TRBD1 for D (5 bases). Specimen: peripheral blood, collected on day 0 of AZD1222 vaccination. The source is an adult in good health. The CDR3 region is CASSQGMNTEAFF. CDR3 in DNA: TGTGCCAGCAGCCAGGGCATGAACACTGAAGCTTTCTTT.